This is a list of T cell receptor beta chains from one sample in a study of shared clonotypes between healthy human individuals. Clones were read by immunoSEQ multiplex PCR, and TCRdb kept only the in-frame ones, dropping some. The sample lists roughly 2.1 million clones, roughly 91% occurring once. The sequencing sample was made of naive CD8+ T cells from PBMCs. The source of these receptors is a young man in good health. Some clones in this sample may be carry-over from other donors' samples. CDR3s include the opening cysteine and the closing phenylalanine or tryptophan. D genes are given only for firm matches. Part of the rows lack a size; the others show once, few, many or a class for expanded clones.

TGCGCCAGCAGCCAAGATAGGCCAGCGGGGAACTACAATGAGCAGTTCTTC,CASSQDRPAGNYNEQFF,TRBV4-3,NA,TRBJ2-1,TRBD2
TGTGCCAGCAGCAAGAGACAGGGCGATGGCTACACCTTC,CASSKRQGDGYTF,TRBV6-1,NA,TRBJ1-2,TRBD1
TGTGCCAGCAGCTTAGGTCTGTCTTTTGGGGGCCCAAGGGTCTACGAGCAGTACTTC,CASSLGLSFGGPRVYEQYF,TRBV11-2,NA,TRBJ2-7,NA
TGTGCCAGCAGGGCGACGGGCTACGAGCAGTACTTC,CASRATGYEQYF,TRBV6-1,NA,TRBJ2-7,NA
TGTGCCAGCAGTTTGTATCGGCAGGGACACTATGGCTACACCTTC,CASSLYRQGHYGYTF,TRBV27,NA,TRBJ1-2,NA
TGTGCCAGCCTCCCGCATACGCAGTATTTT,CASLPHTQYF,TRBV5-8,NA,TRBJ2-3,NA
TGTGCCAGCAGTCTAGGACTAGCGGGAGAGGGGCTCCAAGAGACCCAGTACTTC,CASSLGLAGEGLQETQYF,TRBV7-6,NA,TRBJ2-5,TRBD2
TGTGCCAGCAGCGTAGGCCCAGGGGAGGCTTTCTTT,CASSVGPGEAFF,TRBV9,NA,TRBJ1-1,NA
TGTGCCAGCAGTTTCAGTCGACAGGGGAACGTCGGGTGGCCCCAGCATTTT,CASSFSRQGNVGWPQHF,TRBV28,NA,TRBJ1-5,TRBD1
TGTGCCAGCAGTTTATCTGTACTAGCGGGTTCCTACGAGCAGTACTTC,CASSLSVLAGSYEQYF,TRBV27,once,TRBJ2-7,TRBD2
TGTGCCAGCAGCCCGCTGGTGAGGGACAGGGGCTTCGAGCAGTACTTC,CASSPLVRDRGFEQYF,TRBV5-6,NA,TRBJ2-7,TRBD1